A single sample is the source of the 7 T cell receptor beta chains below, sequenced in a study of post-analysis software for immune sequencing data (dated by TCRdb to between 2014 and 2016). What the study reported, not specific to this receptor: Several TRBV segments, including TRBV5-6, TRBV5-1 and TRBV20-1, were significantly more frequent in patients than controls.

These receptors have no identified antigens. The library relied on PCR. These reads were obtained on an Illumina HiSeq 2500. To reduce PCR and sequencing biases, unique molecular identifiers were incorporated into the TCR beta cDNA libraries. TCRdb reran the public reads through fastp at Q25 and MiXCR, keeping productive beta chains. Identical CDR3 proteins give one entry, which carries the most common genes and DNA. This sample gives approximately 730,000 distinct CDR3 sequences in total; 30% of them show up just once. The ten biggest clones cover more than 0.45% of the sample. The sequenced material came from blood. These receptors were collected from a girl aged 10-17 years with multiple sclerosis.

A few counts support this clonotype. The CDR3 reads CASSREGGGISIQYF. The CDR3, as DNA: TGTGCCAGCAGCCGGGAGGGTGGCGGGATTAGCATTCAGTACTTC. This rearrangement joins TRBV7-2 to TRBJ2-4, with 8 positions matching TRBD2. This CDR3 is 15 amino acids long. V trimming: 5 bases; J trimming: 9 bases; junction bases outside the gene matches: 12. Germline CDR1 SGHTA, CDR2 FQGNSA.

The chain is built from TRBV25-1 and TRBJ2-3; 9 bases align to TRBD2. Trimming removed 4 bases from V and 4 bases from J; junction bases left unmatched: 6. Germline-derived CDR1 and CDR2 are MGHDK and SYGVNS. The CDR3 loop spans 15 amino acids. The CDR3, as DNA: TGTGCCAGCAGTGTAGAAGCGGGAGGCCCAGATACGCAGTATTTT. Translated, it gives CASSVEAGGPDTQYF. The full variable domain, rest sourced from reference TRBV25-1 and TRBJ2-3, is EADIYQTPRYLVIGTGKKITLECSQTMGHDKMYWYQQDPGMELHLIHYSYGVNSTEKGDLSSESTVSRIRTEHFPLTLESARPSHTSQYLCASSVEAGGPDTQYFGPGTRLTVL.

V usage is TRBV20-1 and J usage is TRBJ2-3; TRBD2 is a possible D gene (6 bases). The CDR3 is made up of 15 amino acids. Trimming took off 3 bases at V and 1 base at J, with 14 bases between the two ends. The germline V gene encodes CDR1 DFQATT and CDR2 SNEGSKA (reference sequence). The CDR3 DNA is TGCAGTGCTAGGTTCGGCGGGGAACGCACAGATACGCAGTATTTT. It encodes CSARFGGERTDTQYF.

The chain links TRBV2 to TRBJ2-4; 7 bases match TRBD1. This CDR3 region has 16 residues. The J segment lost 13 bases and the V segment lost 4 bases, leaving 19 bases of the junction unmatched. Germline-derived CDR1 and CDR2 are SNHLY and FYNNEI. The CDR3 DNA is TGTGCCAGCAGTGGCACGATCGGGACAGCCTCCCTCGGGCAGTACTTC. Translating it yields CASSGTIGTASLGQYF.

The table lists this clonotype with a few counts. The chain carries TRBV12-3 or TRBV12-4 and TRBJ1-2; D ambiguous. The CDR3 is 12 amino acids. With 4 bases removed from V and 7 bases from J, the gap between germline ends came to 10 bases. Written as DNA, the CDR3 is TGTGCCAGCAGTTACAGTAACGCTGGCTACACCTTC. Its protein product is CASSYSNAGYTF.

The chain joins TRBV6-1 to TRBJ2-3; TRBD1 matches 8 bases. The CDR3 covers 15 residues. The V gene's germline CDR1 is MNHNS and CDR2 SASEGT. Germline trimming cut 4 bases from V and 6 bases from J; bases unmatched to any gene: 9. The CDR3 loop is CASSVRTGKVDTQYF. The CDR3 region has the DNA TGTGCCAGCAGTGTCCGGACAGGGAAGGTTGATACGCAGTATTTT.

The chain recombines TRBV5-6 with TRBJ2-1; no clear D gene. Trimming shortened V by 4 bases and J by 3 bases, and 8 bases separated the two germline ends. In germline, CDR1 is SGHDT, CDR2 YYEEEE. The CDR3 extends over 13 amino acids. The chain's CDR3 is CASSPTVYNEQFF. Here the CDR3 DNA reads TGTGCCAGCAGCCCGACGGTCTACAATGAGCAGTTCTTC.